Given below is one TCR beta chain in context. Its antigen is still unknown. The data were taken from a study of T cell repertoires in ileal Crohn's disease. The overall study: At surgery, 35% to 40% of patients smoked, with median disease duration 7.9 years.

The table came from immunoSEQ multiplex PCR; TCRdb's copy has only in-frame clones and leaves some out. The sample has over 5,500 clones; around 75% are singletons. Trimming shortened V by 5 bases and J by 3 bases, and 14 bases separated the two germline ends. Germline V gene lookup returns CDR1 SNHLY and CDR2 FYNNEI. The CDR3 consists of 15 residues. Included were adult ileal or ileocolonic Crohn's patients indicated for ileocolonic resection. Study conclusions and caveats: Every patient over 26.8% clonality showed endoscopic recurrence.

This chain links TRBV2 with TRBJ1-5; TRBD1 is a possible D gene (6 bases). Sample: ileal tissue. The receptor was isolated from an adult with Crohn's disease. The CDR3 is CASSRVQGPNQPQHF. In nucleotides, the CDR3 is TGTGCCAGCAGTAGGGTACAGGGCCCCAATCAGCCCCAGCATTTT.